Included here is one TCR beta chain sequence, with context. This receptor's antigen is unknown. One base away there is no much larger clone; base qualities are not given. The data were obtained in a study of blood T cell repertoires in COVID-19 (TCRdb year 2020). Regarding the research as a whole: Collaborator samples came from the United States, Italy and Spain and covered acute and convalescent phases of COVID-19. The material from the prospective study consisted of cDNA or gDNA derived from T cells, B-cell-depleted T cells, or PBMCs. Deeply sampled blood TCRbeta repertoires from subjects exposed to, actively infected with, or recovered from COVID-19 were included in the dataset. The repertoires were made available in a free public database intended to serve as a resource for research on the immune response to SARS-CoV-2. Samples came from the ongoing ImmuneRACE study (first 160 participants) plus 1,254 subjects from 6 global collaborators. Nearly every sample came with metadata listing a de-identified subject ID, COVID-19 status, age in years and sex. Where available, HLA class I and class II types were taken from metadata supplied by the sample provider and were not determined by assay-based typing.

From a lookup of the germline V gene, CDR1 and CDR2 are MNHEY and SVGAGI. From cysteine to phenylalanine, the CDR3 is 15 amino acids long. The kept DNA is CDR3 alone, 45 bases in frame from the first base. Relative to germline, V is 5 bases shorter and J is 7 bases shorter, with 15 bases between their ends. Study-wide findings and limitations: The quantity of clinical and demographic metadata differed by source and by participant and was supplied without curation.

TCRbeta CDR3 regions were amplified from genomic DNA using the immunoSEQ Assay, a bias-controlled multiplex PCR. As for the authors' bioinformatics: Within the assay, amplification of reference gene primers was used to estimate how many nucleated cells each sample contained. To quantify the absolute abundance of each unique TCRbeta CDR3 rearrangement, sequence reads were collapsed and filtered. For each sample, productive Simpson clonality was calculated as the square root of Simpson's diversity index across productive rearrangements. Not all clones reach the TCRdb copy of this immuneACCESS table, which keeps in-frame sequences only. Checked studies attribute under half of the gap to unresolved V genes and leave the rest unexplained. That table gives V, J and clone size, and the DNA gave D and trimming. For this sample there are a few hundred thousand clones; 80% to 90% appear just once. The top ten clones comprise approximately 3.3% of the sample.

The collaborating institutions used their own protocols to collect whole blood in K2EDTA tubes. For TCRbeta analysis, collaborators shipped samples in one of three forms: frozen whole blood, isolated PBMCs, or DNA extracted from either of those sample types. The sample consisted of peripheral blood. The V gene is TRBV6-5 and the J gene is TRBJ1-6; TRBD1 is a possible D gene, resting on 6 matching bases. The TCR was taken from a woman aged 40 to 50 with acute or convalescent COVID-19. The nucleotide sequence is given as TGTGCCAGCAGTCCTCGACAGGACGTCAATTCACCCCTCCACTTT. Translated, this gives CASSPRQDVNSPLHF.